This TCR beta chain was captured by sequencing in a study of cytomegalovirus exposure and HLA in healthy donors. Study-wide points: Immune exposure information available was restricted to CMV serostatus. A few CMV-associated chains proved CMV antigen-specific in vitro. An observed cluster of highly shared sequence variants was recorded as a likely sequencing artifact. The HLA-A and HLA-B alleles of most subjects were reportedly predicted accurately from TCR beta sequences.

Trimming pared 6 bases from V and 5 bases from J, leaving 19 bases between. The CDR3 is made up of 15 amino acids. Looked up from germline, CDR1 is PRHDT and CDR2 is FYEKMQ (reference sequence). On this clone itself: Its antigen is as yet unknown.

With 60 Vbeta and 13 Jbeta primers, the PCR was carried out. The method was immunoSEQ multiplex PCR; TCRdb's version includes in-frame clones alone and lacks a portion of them. Here the sample spans some 120,000 clones, roughly 76% being singletons. The receptor comes from a woman in her 40s in good health and CMV-seropositive. The genes are TRBV13 and TRBJ2-5, with D possibly matching TRBD1 (5 bases). Sequencing was carried out using PBMCs. The chain's CDR3 is CASSRGSRLRETQYF. CDR3 nucleotides: TGTGCCAGCAGTAGGGGTAGCCGGTTAAGGGAGACCCAGTACTTC.